This T cell receptor (beta chain) derives from a study of graft-versus-host responses after intestinal transplantation. Overall study: Recipients got multivisceral, liver-intestinal, or isolated intestinal transplants. The study gave all recipients anti-thymocyte globulin induction, then tacrolimus and steroids for three to four years.

Study results and caveats: Within allografts, high graft-versus-host to host-versus-graft clonal ratios were seen among patients with graft-donor T cell macrochimerism. Among recipient marrow samples, GvH clones were found; some appeared first in ileum or blood.

TCRdb keeps only in-frame clones here, not all; method: immunoSEQ multiplex PCR. This repertoire shows 55,000 to 70,000 clones, approximately 89% found once; its top ten account for around 2.5%. Regarding this clone: The antigen remains undetermined.

The V segment lost 4 bases and the J segment 5 bases; nucleotides outside the gene matches: 7. Germline V gene lookup returns CDR1 PRHDT and CDR2 FYEKMQ (reference sequence). This CDR3 region has 15 residues. The clonotype comes from a human patient who received an intestinal transplant, so some T cells may come from the graft donor. Sequenced material: PBMCs, taken around 120 days after intestinal transplantation. The chain carries TRBV13 and TRBJ2-4; TRBD2 matches 8 bases. In DNA, the CDR3 is TGTGCCAGCAGCTCCCCGGGGGGGTCCCAAAACATTCAGTACTTC. Protein sequence: CASSSPGGSQNIQYF.